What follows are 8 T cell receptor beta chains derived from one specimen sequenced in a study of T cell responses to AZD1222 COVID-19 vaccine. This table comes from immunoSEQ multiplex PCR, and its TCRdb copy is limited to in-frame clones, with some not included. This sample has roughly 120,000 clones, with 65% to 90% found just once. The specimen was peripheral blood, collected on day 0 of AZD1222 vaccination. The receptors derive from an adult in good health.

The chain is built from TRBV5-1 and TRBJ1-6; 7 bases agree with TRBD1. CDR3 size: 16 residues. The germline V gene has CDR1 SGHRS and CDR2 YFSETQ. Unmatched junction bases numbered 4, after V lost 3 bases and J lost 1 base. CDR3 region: CASSSGTDSYNSPLHF. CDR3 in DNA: TGCGCCAGCAGCTCCGGGACAGATTCCTATAATTCACCCCTCCACTTT.

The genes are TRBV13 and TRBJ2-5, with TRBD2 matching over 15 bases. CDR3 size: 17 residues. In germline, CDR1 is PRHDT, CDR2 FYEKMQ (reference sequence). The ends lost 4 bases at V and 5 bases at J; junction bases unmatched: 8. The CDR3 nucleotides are TGTGCCAGCAGCTCCAGGACTAGCGGGGGGGCCTGGGAGACCCAGTACTTC. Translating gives CASSSRTSGGAWETQYF.

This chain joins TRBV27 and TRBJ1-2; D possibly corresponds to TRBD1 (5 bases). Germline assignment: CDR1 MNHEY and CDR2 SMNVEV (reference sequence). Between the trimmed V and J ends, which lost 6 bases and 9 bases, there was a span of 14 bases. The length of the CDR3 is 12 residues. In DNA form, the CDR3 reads TGTGCCAGCAGGAAAGGACGGGGCAGCTACACCTTC. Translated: CASRKGRGSYTF.

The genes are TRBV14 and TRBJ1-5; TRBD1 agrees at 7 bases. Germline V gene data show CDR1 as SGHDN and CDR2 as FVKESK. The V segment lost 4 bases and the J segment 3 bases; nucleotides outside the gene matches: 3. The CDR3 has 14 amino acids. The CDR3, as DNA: TGTGCCAGCAGCCCAGGGGGGAACAATCAGCCCCAGCATTTT. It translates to CASSPGGNNQPQHF.

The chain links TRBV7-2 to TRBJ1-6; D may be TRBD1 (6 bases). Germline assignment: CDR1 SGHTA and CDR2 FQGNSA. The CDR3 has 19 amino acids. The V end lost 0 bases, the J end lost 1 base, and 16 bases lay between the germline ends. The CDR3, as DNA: TGTGCCAGCAGCTTAGCGCTCACAGGGCAGGGGTCCTATAATTCACCCCTCCACTTT. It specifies CASSLALTGQGSYNSPLHF.

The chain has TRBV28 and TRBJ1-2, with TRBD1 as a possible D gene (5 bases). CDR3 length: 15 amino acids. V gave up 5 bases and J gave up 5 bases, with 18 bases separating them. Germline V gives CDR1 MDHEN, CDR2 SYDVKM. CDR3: CASSPPVDRPYGYTF. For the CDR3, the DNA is TGTGCCAGCAGTCCCCCAGTTGACAGACCTTATGGCTACACCTTC.

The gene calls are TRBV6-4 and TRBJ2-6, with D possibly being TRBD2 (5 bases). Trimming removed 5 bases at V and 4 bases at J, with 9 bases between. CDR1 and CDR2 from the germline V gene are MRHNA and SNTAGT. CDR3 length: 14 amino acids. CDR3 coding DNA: TGTGCCAGCAGTAGTACGGGAGGGGCCAACGTCCTGACTTTC. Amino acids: CASSSTGGANVLTF.

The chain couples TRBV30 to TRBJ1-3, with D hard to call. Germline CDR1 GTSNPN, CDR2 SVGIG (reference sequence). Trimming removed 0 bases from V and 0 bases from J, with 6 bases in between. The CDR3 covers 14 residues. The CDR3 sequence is CAWSVGNSGNTIYF. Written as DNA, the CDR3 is TGTGCCTGGAGTGTTGGCAACTCTGGAAACACCATATATTTT.